A selection of T cell receptor beta chains follows, all from one sample in a study of T cell responses to AZD1222 COVID-19 vaccine. Generated by immunoSEQ multiplex PCR, the TCRdb table keeps only in-frame clones and is missing some. The table lists 98,000 or so clones, more than 70% of them singletons. This specimen consisted of peripheral blood, obtained on day 0 of AZD1222 vaccination. The receptors were gathered from an adult in good health. Each CDR3 is given with its conserved first and last residue. D genes are given only for firm matches. Some rows have no size entry. The others give once, few or many, or a class for an expanded clone.

>TRBV28|12|.|.|TRBJ1-4
CASSGGNEKLFF
TGTGCCAGCAGTGGAGGGAATGAAAAACTGTTTTTT
>TRBV4-1|15|.|.|TRBJ2-3
CASSQGVGGVDTQYF
TGCGCCAGCAGCCAAGGGGTAGGGGGGGTAGATACGCAGTATTTT
>TRBV19|18|TRBD1|.|TRBJ2-2
CASSIDYGQGASTGELFF
TGTGCCAGTAGTATAGATTATGGGCAGGGGGCGTCGACCGGGGAGCTGTTTTTT
>TRBV6-5|14|.|.|TRBJ1-1
CASNSVGGNTEAFF
TGTGCCAGCAACTCAGTAGGGGGGAACACTGAAGCTTTCTTT
>TRBV19|16|TRBD1|once|TRBJ2-4
CASSIETGGTRNIQYF
TGTGCCAGTAGTATCGAAACAGGGGGCACGAGAAACATTCAGTACTTC
>TRBV6-5|16|.|.|TRBJ2-5
CASSSTPGPRGATQYF
TGTGCCAGCAGTTCAACACCGGGACCCCGGGGGGCGACCCAGTACTTC
>TRBV2|17|.|.|TRBJ2-1
CASSDERRWLGGNEQFF
TGTGCCAGCAGTGATGAGCGCCGGTGGTTAGGGGGAAATGAGCAGTTCTTC
>TRBV9|16|TRBD2|.|TRBJ2-2
CASTPGLAGYGGELFF
TGTGCCAGCACCCCGGGACTAGCGGGGTATGGCGGGGAGCTGTTTTTT
>TRBV10-3|14|.|.|TRBJ2-3
CAISFGPHTDTQYF
TGTGCCATCAGTTTTGGACCCCACACAGATACGCAGTATTTT
>TRBV6-2/TRBV6-3|16|.|.|TRBJ1-1
CASSYSRDRANTEAFF
TGTGCCAGCAGTTACTCCCGGGACCGAGCGAACACTGAAGCTTTCTTT
>TRBV19|16|TRBD1|once|TRBJ1-5
CASRLGQGKGNQPQHF
TGTGCCAGCCGACTTGGACAGGGAAAGGGCAATCAGCCCCAGCATTTT
>TRBV18|16|.|few|TRBJ1-6
CASSPSGSSYNSPLHF
TGTGCCAGCTCACCATCAGGGAGCTCCTATAATTCACCCCTCCACTTT
>TRBV7-3|13|.|.|TRBJ1-1
CASSSGVVTEAFF
TGTGCCAGCAGCTCCGGGGTTGTCACTGAAGCTTTCTTT
>TRBV20-1|13|.|.|TRBJ1-2
CSASLGDTDGYTF
TGCAGTGCTAGTCTTGGGGACACCGATGGCTACACCTTC